This T cell receptor (beta chain) was documented in a study of Ad26.COV2.S vaccination and SARS-CoV-2 variants. Germline CDR1 and CDR2: LNHDA and SQIVND (reference sequence). V lost 11 bases and J lost 2, with 11 bases in between. The CDR3 totals 12 residues. This sample's treatment: roughly 19 received Ad26.COV2.S at low or high dose, single or two shots; about 5 received placebo; per-sample allocation not given. Collection of the samples took place on day 63 after the first injection of vaccine or placebo. The method was immunoSEQ multiplex PCR; TCRdb's version includes in-frame clones alone and lacks a portion of them. The data show about 400,000 clones, 92% seen once.

J is TRBJ2-3 and V is TRBV19, with D perhaps matching TRBD1 (6 bases). The source material was peripheral blood, sampled in a trial of Ad26.COV2.S vaccine versus placebo. The receptor's source is a person aged 18-65 years who received the Ad26.COV2.S COVID-19 vaccine or a placebo. Here the CDR3 reads CAVTGNTDTQYF. CDR3 DNA sequence: TGTGCCGTAACAGGGAACACAGATACGCAGTATTTT.